This T cell receptor beta chain was sequenced in a study of shared clonotypes between healthy human individuals (TCRdb year 2020). In the study overall: A couple of women and a few men aged 18 to 49 years were included in the cohort. To estimate repertoire size and how much clonotype sharing occurs between individuals, the study deeply sequenced the blood TCR repertoires of roughly 5 healthy adults. For each donor, CD4 naive and CD4 memory were each given three plates, CD8 naive was given two plates, and CD8 memory was given one plate. Leukapheresis yielded between about 0.85 and 9.5 billion PBMCs per donor. Libraries were prepared and TCR repertoires were sequenced by different laboratories using diverse techniques, in order to increase sequencing depth and limit assay-specific biases. Findings and caveats that apply to the study as a whole: Approximately 5% of naive CD4, 3.5% of naive CD8, roughly 2.4% of memory CD4, and approximately 0.39% of memory CD8 clonotypes were shared across a few donors. Even with the large sequencing depth, rarefaction of the sorted-subset datasets indicated that sequencing was incomplete. Sampling was limited to blood, and TCR repertoires in tissue likely differ from TCR repertoires in blood. Naive subsets generally had larger estimated clonotype richness than memory subsets. Based on pairwise subsampling, the degree of clonotype sharing among donors was expected to be affected by sequencing depth. Compared with non-shared clonotypes, clonotypes shared by all four sorted-subset donors had higher generation probabilities. The genetic and exposure-history diversity represented was limited by the small number of donors.

For the CD8 naive samples, CD45RO-negative cells were positively selected for CCR7, yielding a CD45RA+CCR7+ population from which TemRA cells were excluded. The donors were healthy, HIV-negative adults who had no recently reported acute infections or vaccinations. Every donor was a Caucasian adult residing in Nashville, Tennessee, USA. Blood was collected by leukapheresis, and PBMCs were isolated by Ficoll-Histopaque density gradient centrifugation and then cryopreserved in liquid nitrogen vapor phase. Analytical flow cytometry was used to check the purity and quantity of each magnetically sorted T cell population. Genomic DNA was isolated from each sorted fraction and quantified by UV absorbance on a Nanodrop 2000c. On this clone itself: Its recognized antigen is unknown. Nothing much larger sits one base from this clone, and base qualities are not available. Other DNA sequences in the sample encode the same CDR3.

Using the deep immunoSEQ assay, TCR CDR3 regions were amplified from genomic DNA by multiplex PCR. Extracted genomic DNA from each cell subset was spread evenly across all wells of several immunoSEQ 96-well plates, with each plate serving as a replicate. For sorted subsets, around 0.2 ug of genomic DNA, equivalent to around 29,000 T cell genomes, went into each replicate PCR. Purified libraries were quantified with a Qubit 3.0 fluorometer, sized on a Bioanalyzer 2100, and re-quantified with the KAPA Library Quantification kit. A separate single-read 150-cycle Illumina NextSeq 550 flow cell was used to sequence each immunoSEQ 96-well plate. Regarding the original processing steps: Because the immunoSEQ output held only junctional sequences and lacked quality scores, the filtering could not match the filtering applied to full-length reads. Sequences were annotated with PyIR, a Python wrapper for IgBLAST v1.9, using IMGT germline references to assign V/J genes and CDR3. Any read was removed if the V/J assignment was weak (E-value above 1e-6), the CDR3 was missing, or the read contained stop codons, out-of-frame junctions, or ambiguous translated residues. V3J clonotypes were defined as sequences sharing the same inferred V gene, J gene, and CDR3 amino acid sequence. To compute the percentage overlap between repertoires, the number of shared unique clonotypes was divided by the size of the smaller repertoire. Richness of each repertoire was evaluated using RTK rarefaction, the Chao1 estimator, and Recon v2.1 estimates of unobserved clonotypes. For all TCRbeta clonotypes obtained by the gDNA method from a few donors, generation probabilities were computed with OLGA. TCRdb stores this immuneACCESS table with in-frame sequences only. Part of the clones is absent; in the studies checked, under half of the shortfall reflects unresolved V genes, and no reason is known for the rest. That table gives V, J and clone size, and the DNA gave D and trimming. This sample gives millions of clones in total; about 95% of them show up just once. The ten largest account for about 1.1% of the sample.

CDR1 and CDR2 (SQVTM, ANQGSEA) derive from the germline V gene. Trimming takes 7 bases from V and 2 bases from J, and the germline ends sit 15 bases apart. The CDR3 measures 13 amino acids from cysteine to phenylalanine. The entry retains the CDR3 DNA only, 39 bases that are in frame from base 1. The specimen was naive CD8+ T cells sorted from blood. This specimen's cell subset or site label, interpreted: CD45RA+CCR7+. The V and J segments used are TRBV29-1 and TRBJ2-7; the D gene is possibly TRBD1 or TRBD2, with 5 bases matching each. The origin of this receptor is a man aged 18 to 29 in good health. The CDR3 sequence is CSAEGQGAYEQYF. Here is the DNA: TGCAGCGCCGAGGGGCAGGGAGCCTACGAGCAGTACTTC.